The rows below give T cell receptor beta chains drawn from one sample of a study of Ad26.COV2.S vaccination and SARS-CoV-2 variants. The data were produced by immunoSEQ multiplex PCR, yet TCRdb's version contains in-frame clones alone and is incomplete. The table lists around 270,000 clones, around 85% of them singletons, with approximately 3% in the top ten. Material: peripheral blood, obtained in a trial of Ad26.COV2.S vaccine versus placebo. The receptors were gathered from a person aged 18-65 years who received the Ad26.COV2.S COVID-19 vaccine or a placebo. Each CDR3 is given with its conserved first and last residue. Fields, in order: D gene, clone size, V gene, J gene, CDR3 protein, CDR3 DNA. The D gene is left open where the match is weak. Clone sizes are given selectively: once, few, many, or a class where the clone is expanded.

D gene: NA
clone size: NA
V gene: TRBV5-6
J gene: TRBJ1-5
CDR3 protein: CASSSYGPVSAQHF
CDR3 DNA: TGTGCCAGCAGCTCCTACGGTCCGGTATCGGCCCAGCATTTT

D gene: NA
clone size: NA
V gene: TRBV6-5
J gene: TRBJ2-7
CDR3 protein: CASSNRPSYEQYF
CDR3 DNA: TGTGCCAGCAGCAACAGGCCCTCCTACGAGCAGTACTTC

D gene: NA
clone size: NA
V gene: TRBV28
J gene: TRBJ1-5
CDR3 protein: CASSSTYSRQWPNQPQHF
CDR3 DNA: TGTGCCAGCAGTTCTACATATTCCCGACAATGGCCCAATCAGCCCCAGCATTTT

D gene: NA
clone size: NA
V gene: TRBV5-6
J gene: TRBJ2-5
CDR3 protein: CASRDRGRAGAGETQYF
CDR3 DNA: TGTGCCAGCAGAGACCGCGGCCGAGCGGGCGCCGGAGAGACCCAGTACTTC

D gene: NA
clone size: NA
V gene: TRBV6-5
J gene: TRBJ1-3
CDR3 protein: CASSTYTGNTIYF
CDR3 DNA: TGTGCCAGCAGCACATATACTGGAAACACCATATATTTT

D gene: NA
clone size: NA
V gene: TRBV6-6
J gene: TRBJ2-6
CDR3 protein: CASSHRGSGANVLTF
CDR3 DNA: TGTGCCAGCAGTCACCGGGGCTCTGGGGCCAACGTCCTGACTTTC

D gene: TRBD1
clone size: NA
V gene: TRBV18
J gene: TRBJ2-1
CDR3 protein: CASSPQQGWGEQFF
CDR3 DNA: TGTGCCAGCTCACCTCAACAGGGGTGGGGAGAGCAGTTCTTC

D gene: NA
clone size: NA
V gene: TRBV11-1
J gene: TRBJ2-3
CDR3 protein: CASSSGNTDTQYF
CDR3 DNA: TGTGCCAGCAGCAGTGGTAACACAGATACGCAGTATTTT

D gene: NA
clone size: NA
V gene: TRBV20-1
J gene: TRBJ2-5
CDR3 protein: CSARTETQYF
CDR3 DNA: TGCAGTGCCCGAACCGAGACCCAGTACTTC

D gene: NA
clone size: few
V gene: TRBV10-3
J gene: TRBJ2-3
CDR3 protein: CAISERGTSTDTQYF
CDR3 DNA: TGTGCCATCAGTGAAAGGGGGACTAGCACAGATACGCAGTATTTT

D gene: TRBD2
clone size: NA
V gene: TRBV9
J gene: TRBJ2-5
CDR3 protein: CATGTSGNLQETQYF
CDR3 DNA: TGTGCCACCGGGACTAGCGGGAACCTGCAAGAGACCCAGTACTTC

D gene: NA
clone size: NA
V gene: TRBV5-1
J gene: TRBJ2-5
CDR3 protein: CASSLVGTPQETQYF
CDR3 DNA: TGCGCCAGCAGCTTGGTGGGGACACCTCAAGAGACCCAGTACTTC

D gene: NA
clone size: NA
V gene: TRBV27
J gene: TRBJ1-1
CDR3 protein: CASSVYPGPEAFF
CDR3 DNA: TGTGCCAGCAGTGTTTACCCCGGGCCTGAAGCTTTCTTT

D gene: TRBD1
clone size: once
V gene: TRBV30
J gene: TRBJ1-6
CDR3 protein: CACSSTGGSLNSPLHF
CDR3 DNA: TGTGCCTGTTCCTCCACAGGGGGTAGCCTTAATTCACCCCTCCACTTT

D gene: NA
clone size: NA
V gene: TRBV5-8
J gene: TRBJ1-1
CDR3 protein: CASSFGRAGANTEAFF
CDR3 DNA: TGTGCCAGCAGCTTCGGCCGCGCAGGGGCGAACACTGAAGCTTTCTTT

D gene: TRBD1
clone size: NA
V gene: TRBV7-9
J gene: TRBJ1-3
CDR3 protein: CASSPGTGAGNTIYF
CDR3 DNA: TGTGCCAGCAGCCCGGGGACAGGGGCTGGAAACACCATATATTTT

D gene: TRBD2
clone size: NA
V gene: TRBV6-2/TRBV6-3
J gene: TRBJ2-7
CDR3 protein: CASSYFGTSGSYEQYF
CDR3 DNA: TGTGCCAGCAGTTATTTTGGGACTAGCGGTTCCTACGAGCAGTACTTC

D gene: NA
clone size: once
V gene: TRBV27
J gene: TRBJ1-6
CDR3 protein: CASSFIAGIEILSPLHF
CDR3 DNA: TGTGCCAGCAGTTTTATAGCCGGGATCGAAATTCTTTCACCCCTCCACTTT

D gene: NA
clone size: NA
V gene: TRBV7-9
J gene: TRBJ2-7
CDR3 protein: CASSPELF
CDR3 DNA: TGTGCCAGCAGCCCGGAGCTCTTC

D gene: NA
clone size: NA
V gene: TRBV9
J gene: TRBJ2-1
CDR3 protein: CASSVGGVAYNEQFF
CDR3 DNA: TGTGCCAGCAGCGTAGGCGGGGTAGCCTACAATGAGCAGTTCTTC

D gene: NA
clone size: NA
V gene: TRBV7-3
J gene: TRBJ2-1
CDR3 protein: CASSRRGNEQFF
CDR3 DNA: TGTGCCAGCAGCCGGCGGGGAAATGAGCAGTTCTTC

D gene: NA
clone size: once
V gene: TRBV6-2/TRBV6-3
J gene: TRBJ2-7
CDR3 protein: CASSDWTYEQYF
CDR3 DNA: TGTGCCAGCAGTGACTGGACCTACGAGCAGTACTTC

D gene: TRBD2
clone size: NA
V gene: TRBV20-1
J gene: TRBJ2-7
CDR3 protein: CSASTGRLAGGNSYEQYF
CDR3 DNA: TGCAGTGCTAGTACAGGTCGGCTAGCGGGGGGAAACTCCTACGAGCAGTACTTC

D gene: TRBD1
clone size: NA
V gene: TRBV4-2
J gene: TRBJ1-3
CDR3 protein: CASSHPPGGQGVVSGNTIYF
CDR3 DNA: TGTGCCAGCAGCCATCCACCTGGGGGACAGGGGGTTGTCTCTGGAAACACCATATATTTT

D gene: TRBD1
clone size: NA
V gene: TRBV24-1
J gene: TRBJ1-1
CDR3 protein: CATSEATGTEAFF
CDR3 DNA: TGTGCCACCAGTGAAGCGACAGGGACTGAAGCTTTCTTT

D gene: NA
clone size: NA
V gene: TRBV21-1
J gene: TRBJ2-3
CDR3 protein: CASSATGRRPTDTQYF
CDR3 DNA: TGTGCCAGCAGCGCAACGGGCAGGAGGCCAACAGATACGCAGTATTTT

D gene: NA
clone size: NA
V gene: TRBV2
J gene: TRBJ1-2
CDR3 protein: CASKGAYYGYTF
CDR3 DNA: TGTGCCAGCAAAGGGGCCTACTATGGCTACACCTTC

D gene: NA
clone size: NA
V gene: TRBV5-6
J gene: TRBJ1-1
CDR3 protein: CASSQNALEAFF
CDR3 DNA: TGTGCCAGCAGCCAAAATGCCCTCGAAGCTTTCTTT

D gene: NA
clone size: NA
V gene: TRBV4-2
J gene: TRBJ1-1
CDR3 protein: CASSQIGEYTEAFF
CDR3 DNA: TGTGCCAGCAGCCAGATAGGCGAGTACACTGAAGCTTTCTTT

D gene: TRBD1
clone size: NA
V gene: TRBV6-5
J gene: TRBJ2-7
CDR3 protein: CASSRDQGAEQYF
CDR3 DNA: TGTGCCAGCAGTCGCGATCAGGGGGCCGAGCAGTACTTC

D gene: NA
clone size: NA
V gene: TRBV7-6
J gene: TRBJ1-1
CDR3 protein: CASSRGAAMTEAFF
CDR3 DNA: TGTGCCAGCAGCCGCGGGGCAGCAATGACTGAAGCTTTCTTT

D gene: NA
clone size: NA
V gene: TRBV27
J gene: TRBJ2-7
CDR3 protein: CASSSPRYGSSYEQYF
CDR3 DNA: TGTGCCAGCAGTTCCCCTCGATACGGATCCTCCTACGAGCAGTACTTC

D gene: NA
clone size: NA
V gene: TRBV9
J gene: TRBJ1-2
CDR3 protein: CASSVGLSFEGYTF
CDR3 DNA: TGTGCCAGCAGCGTAGGGCTATCATTCGAGGGCTACACCTTC